The 10 T cell receptor beta chains presented below share a single source sample, sequenced in a study of T cell changes during pregnancy in multiple sclerosis. TCRdb's copy holds only in-frame clones and misses some; the assay was immunoSEQ multiplex PCR. The table lists 30,000 to 40,000 clones, under 95% of them singletons. The sample here was CD4+ T cells from peripheral blood mononuclear cells, taken in the second trimester of pregnancy. The source of these receptors is a female donor in good health, enrolled as a control in a pregnancy study.

V gene TRBV1 combines with J gene TRBJ1-2. TRBV1 corresponds to a pseudogene. The CDR3 extends over 10 amino acids. The CDR3 sequence: CTTGVHGYTF. DNA for the CDR3: TGCACCACGGGGGTCCATGGCTACACCTTC.

The chain links TRBV4-1 to TRBJ2-7; D is uncertain. Germline V lookup: CDR1 MGHRA, CDR2 YSYEKL. Trimming removed 0 bases from V and 2 bases from J, with 8 bases in between. The CDR3 totals 14 residues. The DNA of the CDR3 is TGCGCCAGCAGCCAAGATTACCCAGCCTACGAGCAGTACTTC. Its protein product is CASSQDYPAYEQYF.

This chain links TRBV5-1 with TRBJ1-2, with 11 bases matching TRBD1. CDR1 is SGHRS and CDR2 is YFSETQ in the germline V gene. The CDR3 is 13 amino acids. V shed 7 bases and J 6 bases; nucleotides not matched to a gene: 5. Here the CDR3 reads CASRGTGGHGYTF. The CDR3, as DNA: TGCGCCAGCCGCGGGACAGGGGGTCATGGCTACACCTTC.

The V call is TRBV2, the J call TRBJ1-2, with D possibly matching TRBD1 (5 bases). CDR1 is SNHLY and CDR2 is FYNNEI in the germline V gene. Trimming took off 4 bases at V and 0 bases at J, with 12 bases between the two ends. The CDR3 runs 15 residues. The CDR3: CASSVAQATNYGYTF. The CDR3 DNA reads as TGTGCCAGCAGTGTGGCACAGGCGACTAACTATGGCTACACCTTC.

The chain couples TRBV5-1 to TRBJ2-2; D possibly corresponds to TRBD1 (6 bases). Between the trimmed V and J ends, which lost 5 bases and 4 bases, there was a span of 12 bases. Germline loops: CDR1 SGHRS, CDR2 YFSETQ. This CDR3 comprises 14 residues. CDR3 residues: CASREQGSTGELFF. As DNA, the CDR3 is TGCGCCAGCAGGGAACAGGGTAGCACCGGGGAGCTGTTTTTT.

The chain links TRBV11-1 to TRBJ2-5, with 8 bases identical to TRBD1. Gene TRBJ2-7 matches the end of the DNA better, so the J call may be wrong. Germline CDR1 SGHAT, CDR2 FQDESV (reference sequence). The CDR3 contains 16 residues. Here the CDR3 reads CASSLAPGQASYEQYF. DNA of the CDR3: TGTGCCAGCAGCTTAGCACCGGGACAGGCCTCGTACGAGCAGTACTTC.

The chain carries TRBV6-6 and TRBJ1-2; D possibly corresponds to TRBD1 (5 bases). This CDR3 region has 13 residues. Trimming left V 2 bases short and J 5 bases short, with 9 bases between. Looked up from germline, CDR1 is MNHNY and CDR2 is SVGAGI (reference sequence). CDR3 DNA sequence: TGTGCCAGCAGTTACGGGGGGATATATGGCTACACCTTC. This gives the protein CASSYGGIYGYTF.

This chain uses TRBV5-8 with TRBJ2-3, with 8 bases fitting TRBD1. CDR3 size: 16 residues. Trimming took 4 bases from V and 1 from J; bases not matched to a gene: 8. The germline V gene has CDR1 SGHTS and CDR2 YDEGEE. The CDR3 spells CASSPGTGSGTDTQYF. CDR3 nucleotide sequence: TGTGCCAGCAGCCCGGGGACAGGCTCGGGCACAGATACGCAGTATTTT.

The chain recombines TRBV4-2 with TRBJ2-1; 9 bases line up with TRBD1. Germline trimming cut 4 bases from V and 1 base from J; bases unmatched to any gene: 8. The CDR3 totals 17 residues. Germline V CDR1 and CDR2: LGHNA, YNFKEQ. CDR3 region: CASSPLTGGASYNEQFF. The CDR3 DNA reads TGTGCCAGCAGCCCACTCACAGGGGGCGCTTCCTACAATGAGCAGTTCTTC.

The sample holds one count of this clone. This chain uses TRBV11-3 with TRBJ2-3, with D possibly being TRBD1 (6 bases). Between the trimmed V and J ends, which lost 1 base and 4 bases, there was a span of 12 bases. Germline assignment: CDR1 SGHNT and CDR2 YENEEA. This CDR3 has 15 amino acids. CDR3: CASSLGGLDADTQYF. In DNA, the CDR3 is TGTGCCAGCAGCTTAGGGGGGCTCGACGCAGATACGCAGTATTTT.